This TCR beta chain was observed in a study of blood T cell repertoires in COVID-19. Method: immunoSEQ multiplex PCR; TCRdb's copy keeps in-frame clones and lacks some. Of 200,000 to 250,000 clones listed, roughly four fifths were seen once; the top ten hold about 3.3%. Participants' reported clinical history set cohort assignment. This TCR came from a woman aged 55-69 years who had recovered from COVID-19. Sequences were obtained from PBMCs or T cells enriched from blood (not recorded which).

The CDR3 DNA reads TGTGCTAGTGCCTGGGGGGACTCCTCGGATGAAAAACTGTTTTTT. Its translation is CASAWGDSSDEKLFF. The V call is TRBV12-5, the J call TRBJ1-4; TRBD1 might be the D (5 bases). Trimming removed 7 bases at V and 6 bases at J, with 18 bases between. The CDR3 contains 15 residues. Germline V CDR1 and CDR2: LGHNT, FRNRAP.